This T cell receptor beta chain appears in the sequencing data of a study of blood T cell repertoires in COVID-19. Background on the study: COVID-19 samples, acute and convalescent, were from the United States, Italy and Spain. The analysed material was cDNA or gDNA that came from T cells, B-cell-depleted T cells, or PBMCs.

Assay used: immunoSEQ multiplex PCR; TCRdb lists only in-frame clones, some missing. In the table there are 60,000 to 70,000 clones, about 84% of which are singletons. The V gene end was trimmed by 6 bases and the J gene end by 3 bases; junction bases not matched to a gene: 2. The CDR3 contains 14 residues. Germline V CDR1 and CDR2: LNHNV, YYDKDF (reference sequence). This clonotype originated in a human donor in a cohort sampled during active COVID-19. V and J are TRBV15 and TRBJ1-6; 7 nucleotides line up with TRBD1. Sample: peripheral blood. The CDR3 nucleotides read TGTGCCACCAGGGGACAGATCTATAATTCACCCCTCCACTTT. Translating it yields CATRGQIYNSPLHF.